This T cell receptor beta chain was found in a study of T cells after yellow fever vaccination. With 1 base removed from V and 7 bases from J, the gap between germline ends came to 12 bases. CDR1 SGHRS and CDR2 YFSETQ come from the germline V gene. The CDR3 consists of 14 residues. Many counts were recorded for this clonotype. Its antigen remains unidentified. TCRdb re-called the 5' RACE reads through MiXCR, storing one row per CDR3 protein. The sample yields around 350,000 distinct CDR3 sequences, around 10% seen once. The study's findings and limits: Post-booster samples contained most primary-vaccination clones (approximately 95% CD4, roughly 88% CD8).

This TCR came from a man aged 18-30 years who received the YFV17D yellow fever vaccine. The chain employs TRBV5-1 and TRBJ1-3; perhaps TRBD1 as D (5 bases). The sample in question was PBMCs, obtained on the day of the first yellow fever vaccination. The CDR3 protein is CASSLYGDGNTIYF. CDR3 nucleotides: TGCGCCAGCAGCTTGTACGGGGACGGCAACACCATATATTTT.